Presented here are 8 T cell receptor beta chains from one specimen sequenced in a study of T cell responses to AZD1222 COVID-19 vaccine. Profiling relied on immunoSEQ multiplex PCR, and the TCRdb table lists in-frame clones only, not all of them. This table has 56,000 or so clones, roughly 80% appearing once. The sample was peripheral blood, taken 28 days after the second AZD1222 dose. The source is an adult who received the AZD1222 COVID-19 vaccine.

The chain links TRBV19 to TRBJ2-3, with 9 positions matching TRBD1. The CDR3 has 15 amino acids. V dropped 6 bases and J dropped 4; count of bases not matched to a gene: 8. Germline lookup yields CDR1 LNHDA and CDR2 SQIVND (reference sequence). CDR3 in amino acids: CASSQSDRGPDTQYF. CDR3 sequence (DNA): TGTGCCAGTAGCCAATCGGACAGGGGCCCAGATACGCAGTATTTT.

The chain recombines TRBV11-2 with TRBJ2-3; D assignment may be TRBD1 or TRBD2 (5 bases each). Trimming removed 6 bases at V and 0 bases at J, with 19 bases between. Per the germline V gene, CDR1 is SGHAT and CDR2 is FQNNGV. This CDR3 region has 17 residues. CDR3 loop: CASSSRGTTFSTDTQYF. CDR3 sequence (DNA): TGTGCCAGCAGTTCGAGGGGAACAACCTTTAGCACAGATACGCAGTATTTT.

This chain uses TRBV11-3 with TRBJ2-1; no firm D call. Trimming left V 0 bases short and J 2 bases short, with 2 bases between. CDR1 SGHNT and CDR2 YENEEA come from the germline V gene. The CDR3 loop spans 13 amino acids. Here the CDR3 DNA reads TGTGCCAGCAGCTTAGACCCCTACAATGAGCAGTTCTTC. It encodes CASSLDPYNEQFF.

CDR3 DNA: TGCAGCGTAGATACCCTAGGTTCCTACAATGAGCAGTTCTTC. It yields the protein CSVDTLGSYNEQFF. The rearrangement links TRBV29-1 to TRBJ2-1; no firm D call. CDR1 and CDR2 (germline): SQVTM, ANQGSEA. CDR3 size: 14 residues. Trimming removed 6 bases from V and 1 base from J, with 13 bases in between.

This clone was observed a single time. This sequence joins TRBV21-1 and TRBJ2-7. TRBV21-1 is listed as a pseudogene. This CDR3 region has 20 residues. The CDR3 bases are TGTGCCAGCAGCCCCCCGACTCCCCCGGGACGCACGACCCTATCCTACGAGCAGTACTTC. This sequence encodes CASSPPTPPGRTTLSYEQYF.

In DNA form, the CDR3 reads TGTGCCAGTTCCCCAGGTATCGCTGAAGCTTTCTTT. This encodes CASSPGIAEAFF. The chain uses TRBV19 and TRBJ1-1, with D hard to call. The CDR3 has 12 residues. V was cut by 8 bases and J by 6 bases, with 13 bases left in between. CDR1 and CDR2 from the germline V gene are LNHDA and SQIVND (reference sequence).

The chain couples TRBV7-3 to TRBJ2-2; D may be TRBD2 (5 bases). The length of the CDR3 is 13 residues. Per germline, CDR1 SGHTA and CDR2 FQGTGA. V lost 4 bases, J lost 5 bases, and 8 bases lay in between. CDR3 nucleotides: TGTGCCAGCAGCTGGTCGGGGACCGGGGAGCTGTTTTTT. Its protein is CASSWSGTGELFF.

In nucleotides, the CDR3 is TGTGCCAGCAGCCCCAGGGGAGGAGGGGCCAACGTCCTGACTTTC. Translated, it gives CASSPRGGGANVLTF. The V gene is TRBV5-4, the J gene TRBJ2-6; D assignment may be TRBD1 or TRBD2 (6 bases each). Trimming removed 4 bases from V and 4 bases from J, with 12 bases in between. The CDR3 has 15 residues. The germline V gene has CDR1 SGHNT and CDR2 YYREEE (reference sequence).